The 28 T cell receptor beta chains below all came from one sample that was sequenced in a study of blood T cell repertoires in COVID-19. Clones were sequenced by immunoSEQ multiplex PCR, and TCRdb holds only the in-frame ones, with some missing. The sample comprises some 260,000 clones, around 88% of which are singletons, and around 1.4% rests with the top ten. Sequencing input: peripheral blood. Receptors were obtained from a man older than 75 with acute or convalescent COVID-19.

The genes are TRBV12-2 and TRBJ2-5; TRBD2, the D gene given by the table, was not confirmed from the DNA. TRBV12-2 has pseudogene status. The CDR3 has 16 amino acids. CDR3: CASRLPSGGRKETQYF. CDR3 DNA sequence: TGTGCAAGTCGCCTGCCTAGCGGGGGTAGAAAAGAGACCCAGTACTTC.

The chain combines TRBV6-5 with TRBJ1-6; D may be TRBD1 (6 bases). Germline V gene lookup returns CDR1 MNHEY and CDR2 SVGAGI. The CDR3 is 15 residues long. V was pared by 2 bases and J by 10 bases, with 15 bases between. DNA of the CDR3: TGTGCCAGCAGTTACGTTTGGGGGCGCGGGTCACCCCTCCACTTT. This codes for CASSYVWGRGSPLHF.

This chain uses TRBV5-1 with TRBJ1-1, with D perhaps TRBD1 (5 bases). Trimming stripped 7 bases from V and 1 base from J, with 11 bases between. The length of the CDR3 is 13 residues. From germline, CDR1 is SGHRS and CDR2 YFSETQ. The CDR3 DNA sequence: TGCGCCAGCCGACCCGGACAGAACACTGAAGCTTTCTTT. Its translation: CASRPGQNTEAFF.

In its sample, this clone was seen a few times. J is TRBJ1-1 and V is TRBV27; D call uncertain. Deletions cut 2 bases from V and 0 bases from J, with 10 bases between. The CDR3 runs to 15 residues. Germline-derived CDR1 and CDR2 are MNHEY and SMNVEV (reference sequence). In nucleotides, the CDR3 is TGTGCCAGCAGTTTAGGGAGGTTTGTGAACACTGAAGCTTTCTTT. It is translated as CASSLGRFVNTEAFF.

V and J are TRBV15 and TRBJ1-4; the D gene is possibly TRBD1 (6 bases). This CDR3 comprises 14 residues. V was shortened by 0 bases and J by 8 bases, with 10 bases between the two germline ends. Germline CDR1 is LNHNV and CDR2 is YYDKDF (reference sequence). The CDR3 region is CATSRDQGSEKLFF. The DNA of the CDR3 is TGTGCCACCAGCAGAGATCAGGGGAGCGAAAAACTGTTTTTT.

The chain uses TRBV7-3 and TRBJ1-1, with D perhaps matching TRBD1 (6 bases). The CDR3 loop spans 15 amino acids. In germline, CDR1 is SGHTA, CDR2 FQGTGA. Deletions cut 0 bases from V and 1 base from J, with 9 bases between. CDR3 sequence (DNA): TGTGCCAGCAGCTTAACGCGGGGGCCGAACACTGAAGCTTTCTTT. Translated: CASSLTRGPNTEAFF.

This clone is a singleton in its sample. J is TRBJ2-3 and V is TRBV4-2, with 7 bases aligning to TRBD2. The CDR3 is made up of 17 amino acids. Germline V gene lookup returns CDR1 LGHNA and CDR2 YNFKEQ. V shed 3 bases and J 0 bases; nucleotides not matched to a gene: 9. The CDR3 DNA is TGTGCCAGCAGCCAGGGATTACTAGCGCCTAGCACAGATACGCAGTATTTT. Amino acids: CASSQGLLAPSTDTQYF.

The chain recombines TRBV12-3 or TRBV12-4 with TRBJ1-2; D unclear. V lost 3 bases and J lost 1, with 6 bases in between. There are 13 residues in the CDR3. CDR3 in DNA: TGTGCCAGCAGTTTTGTCTTTAACTATGGCTACACCTTC. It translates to CASSFVFNYGYTF.

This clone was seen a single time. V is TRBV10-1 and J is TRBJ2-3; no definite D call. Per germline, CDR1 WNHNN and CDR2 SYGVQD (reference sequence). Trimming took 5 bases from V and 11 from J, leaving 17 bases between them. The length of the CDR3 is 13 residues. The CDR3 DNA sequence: TGCGCCAGCAGTATGAGTAGACTTGCCCTGCAGTATTTT. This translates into CASSMSRLALQYF.

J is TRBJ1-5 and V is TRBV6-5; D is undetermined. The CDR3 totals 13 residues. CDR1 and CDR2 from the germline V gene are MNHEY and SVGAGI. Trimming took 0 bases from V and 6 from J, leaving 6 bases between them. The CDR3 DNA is TGTGCCAGCAGTTACTCAGCAGGTCAGCCCCAGCATTTT. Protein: CASSYSAGQPQHF.

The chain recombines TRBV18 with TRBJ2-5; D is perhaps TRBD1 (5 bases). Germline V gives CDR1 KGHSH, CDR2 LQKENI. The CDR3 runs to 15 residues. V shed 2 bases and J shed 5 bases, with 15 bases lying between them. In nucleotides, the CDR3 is TGTGCCAGCTCACCATCGGCAGGGATTACGGAGACCCAGTACTTC. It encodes CASSPSAGITETQYF.

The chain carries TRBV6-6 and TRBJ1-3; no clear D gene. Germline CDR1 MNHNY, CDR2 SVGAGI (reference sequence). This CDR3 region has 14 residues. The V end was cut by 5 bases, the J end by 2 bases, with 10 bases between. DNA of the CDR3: TGTGCCAGCAGTCCCGACATTGCTGGAAACACCATATATTTT. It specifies CASSPDIAGNTIYF.

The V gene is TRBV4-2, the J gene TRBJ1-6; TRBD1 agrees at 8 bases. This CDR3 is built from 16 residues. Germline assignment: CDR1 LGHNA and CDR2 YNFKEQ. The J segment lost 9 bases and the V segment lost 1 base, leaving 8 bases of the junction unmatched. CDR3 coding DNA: TGTGCCAGCAGCCAAGCGTGGGGACAGGCGGCTTCACCCCTCCACTTT. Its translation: CASSQAWGQAASPLHF.

The CDR3 DNA reads TGTGCCAGCTCACCAGGGACAGGAAAGACTAGCGGGAGTTACAATGAGCAGTTCTTC. It encodes CASSPGTGKTSGSYNEQFF. The chain recombines TRBV18 with TRBJ2-1; 12 nucleotides line up with TRBD2. The V and J ends lost 2 bases and 4 bases, in that order; junction bases with no gene match: 12. Germline CDR1 reads KGHSH; CDR2 reads LQKENI. CDR3 length: 19 amino acids.

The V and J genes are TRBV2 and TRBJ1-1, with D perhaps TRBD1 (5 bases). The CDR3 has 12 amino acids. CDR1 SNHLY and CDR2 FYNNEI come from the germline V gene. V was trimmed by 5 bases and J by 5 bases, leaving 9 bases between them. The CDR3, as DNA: TGTGCCAGCAGTCAGGCAGGGACTGAAGCTTTCTTT. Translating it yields CASSQAGTEAFF.

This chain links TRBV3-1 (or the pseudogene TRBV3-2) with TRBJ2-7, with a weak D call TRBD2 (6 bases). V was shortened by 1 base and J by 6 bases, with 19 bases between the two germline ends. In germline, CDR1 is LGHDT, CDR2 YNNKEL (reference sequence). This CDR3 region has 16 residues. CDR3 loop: CASSQAAGTVNGEQYF. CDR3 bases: TGTGCCAGCAGCCAAGCGGCAGGGACTGTTAATGGCGAGCAGTACTTC.

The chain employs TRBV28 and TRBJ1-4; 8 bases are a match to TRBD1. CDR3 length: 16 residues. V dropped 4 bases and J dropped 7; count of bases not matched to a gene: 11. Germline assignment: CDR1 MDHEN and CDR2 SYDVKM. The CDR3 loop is CASSYGLGQGSEKLFF. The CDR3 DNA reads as TGTGCCAGCAGTTACGGCCTCGGACAGGGAAGTGAAAAACTGTTTTTT.

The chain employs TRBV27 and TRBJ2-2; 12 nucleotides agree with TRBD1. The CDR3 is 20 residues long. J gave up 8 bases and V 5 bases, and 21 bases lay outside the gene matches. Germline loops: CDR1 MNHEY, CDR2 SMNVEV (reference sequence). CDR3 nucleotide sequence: TGTGCCAGCAGTACCATAGGGACAGGGGGCTGGATGTCCGTAGGTGGGGAGCTGTTTTTT. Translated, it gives CASSTIGTGGWMSVGGELFF.

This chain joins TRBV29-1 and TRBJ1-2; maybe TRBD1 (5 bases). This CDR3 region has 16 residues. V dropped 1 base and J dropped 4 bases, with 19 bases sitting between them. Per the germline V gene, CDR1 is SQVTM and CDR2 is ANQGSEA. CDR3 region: CSVEARDGGIGYGYTF. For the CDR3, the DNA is TGCAGCGTTGAAGCGCGGGACGGGGGTATCGGCTATGGCTACACCTTC.

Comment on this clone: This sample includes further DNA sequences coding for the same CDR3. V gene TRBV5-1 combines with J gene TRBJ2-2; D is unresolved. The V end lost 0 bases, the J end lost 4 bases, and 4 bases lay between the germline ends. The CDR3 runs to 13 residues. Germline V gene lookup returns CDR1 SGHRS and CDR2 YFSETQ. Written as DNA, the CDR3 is TGCGCCAGCAGCTTGGGGGCCACCGGGGAGCTGTTTTTT. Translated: CASSLGATGELFF.

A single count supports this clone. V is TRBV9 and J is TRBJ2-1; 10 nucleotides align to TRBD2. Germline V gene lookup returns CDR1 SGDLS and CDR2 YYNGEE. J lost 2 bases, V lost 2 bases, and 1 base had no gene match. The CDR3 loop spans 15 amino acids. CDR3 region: CASSVGLAAYNEQFF. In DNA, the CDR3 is TGTGCCAGCAGCGTCGGACTAGCGGCCTACAATGAGCAGTTCTTC. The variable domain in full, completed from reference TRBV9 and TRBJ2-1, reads DSGVTQTPKHLITATGQRVTLRCSPRSGDLSVYWYQQSLDQGLQFLIQYYNGEERAKGNILERFSAQQFPDLHSELNLSSLELGDSALYFCASSVGLAAYNEQFFGPGTRLTVL.

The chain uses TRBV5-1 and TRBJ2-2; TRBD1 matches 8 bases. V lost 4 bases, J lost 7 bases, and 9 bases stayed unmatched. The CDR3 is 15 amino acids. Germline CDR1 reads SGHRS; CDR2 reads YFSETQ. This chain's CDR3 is CASSPGTGGFGELFF. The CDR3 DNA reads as TGCGCCAGCAGCCCCGGGACAGGCGGATTCGGGGAGCTGTTTTTT.

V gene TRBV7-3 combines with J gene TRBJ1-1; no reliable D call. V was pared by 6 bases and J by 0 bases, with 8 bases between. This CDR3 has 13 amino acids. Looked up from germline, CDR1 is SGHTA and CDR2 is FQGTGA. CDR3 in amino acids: CASRQTLNTEAFF. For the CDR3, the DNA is TGTGCCAGCAGACAAACATTGAACACTGAAGCTTTCTTT. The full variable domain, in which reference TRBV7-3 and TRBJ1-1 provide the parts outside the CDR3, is GAGVSQTPSNKVTEKGKYVELRCDPISGHTALYWYRQSLGQGPEFLIYFQGTGAADDSGLPNDRFFAVRPEGSVSTLKIQRTERGDSAVYLCASRQTLNTEAFFGQGTRLTVV.

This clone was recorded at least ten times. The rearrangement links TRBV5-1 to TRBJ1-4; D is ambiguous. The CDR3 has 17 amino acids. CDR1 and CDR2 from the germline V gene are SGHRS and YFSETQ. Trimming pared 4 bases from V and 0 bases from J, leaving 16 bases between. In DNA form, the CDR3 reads TGCGCCAGCAGCCCCGGCGGGTCCCACTCAACTAATGAAAAACTGTTTTTT. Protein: CASSPGGSHSTNEKLFF.

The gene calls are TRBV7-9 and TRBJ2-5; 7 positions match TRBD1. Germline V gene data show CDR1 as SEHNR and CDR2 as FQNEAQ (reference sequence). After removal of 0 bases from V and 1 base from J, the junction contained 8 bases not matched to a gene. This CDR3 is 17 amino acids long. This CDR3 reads CASSLAVQTGTQETQYF. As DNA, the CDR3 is TGTGCCAGCAGCTTAGCGGTGCAGACAGGGACCCAAGAGACCCAGTACTTC.

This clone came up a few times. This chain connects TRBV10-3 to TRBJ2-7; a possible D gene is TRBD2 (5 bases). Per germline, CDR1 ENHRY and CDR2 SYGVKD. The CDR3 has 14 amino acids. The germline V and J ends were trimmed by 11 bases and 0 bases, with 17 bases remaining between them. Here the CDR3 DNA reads TGTGCCTCCCTGAGGGATTACAGCTCCTACGAGCAGTACTTC. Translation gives CASLRDYSSYEQYF.

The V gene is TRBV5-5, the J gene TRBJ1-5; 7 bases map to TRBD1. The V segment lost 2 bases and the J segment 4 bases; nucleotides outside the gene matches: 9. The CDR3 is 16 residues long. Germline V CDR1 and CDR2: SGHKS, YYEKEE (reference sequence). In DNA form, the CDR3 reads TGTGCCAGCAGCTTTTTCCGGGACAGAGTAAATCAGCCCCAGCATTTT. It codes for CASSFFRDRVNQPQHF. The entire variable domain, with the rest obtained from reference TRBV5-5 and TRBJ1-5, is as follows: DAGVTQSPTHLIKTRGQQVTLRCSPISGHKSVSWYQQVLGQGPQFIFQYYEKEERGRGNFPDRFSARQFPNYSSELNVNALLLGDSALYLCASSFFRDRVNQPQHFGDGTRLSIL.

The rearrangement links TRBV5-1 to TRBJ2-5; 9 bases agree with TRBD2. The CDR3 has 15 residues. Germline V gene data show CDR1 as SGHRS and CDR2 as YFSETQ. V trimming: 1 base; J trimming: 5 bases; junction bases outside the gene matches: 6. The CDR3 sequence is CASSLRLAERETQYF. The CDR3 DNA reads TGCGCCAGCAGCTTGAGACTAGCGGAACGGGAGACCCAGTACTTC. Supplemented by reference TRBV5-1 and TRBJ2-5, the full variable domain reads KAGVTQTPRYLIKTRGQQVTLSCSPISGHRSVSWYQQTPGQGLQFLFEYFSETQRNKGNFPGRFSGRQFSNSRSEMNVSTLELGDSALYLCASSLRLAERETQYFGPGTRLLVL.